This TCR beta chain was retrieved from a study of T-cell memory formation after mild COVID-19. Study-level results: The study found contracting CD4+ clones mainly in CM and EM and contracting CD8+ clones in EMRA.

TCRdb passed the 5' RACE reads through MiXCR, listing each CDR3 protein once. The table includes 130,000 to 150,000 distinct CDR3 sequences, about 19% detected once. The CDR3 extends over 13 amino acids. Trimming cost V 3 bases and J 3 bases, with 6 bases left between them. Notes on this clonotype: As yet, its antigen is unknown.

What was sequenced was PBMCs or a T cell subset sorted from them (not recorded which). This sequence was found in an adult woman who had mild COVID-19 (a few samples of this study predate the infection). Cell type and time point are not known. The chain carries TRBV12-3 or TRBV12-4 and TRBJ1-3, with no clear D. The CDR3 coding sequence is TGTGCCAGCAGTTTGGCCGGTGGAAACACCATATATTTT. The encoded protein is CASSLAGGNTIYF.